These 21 T cell receptor beta chains share one sample of origin, sequenced in a study of identical twins (TCRdb year 2016). The library came from 5' RACE. Sequencing instrument: Illumina HiSeq 2000. The public reads were quality trimmed at Q25 with fastp and then assembled into clones with MiXCR by TCRdb, keeping productive beta chains. Each CDR3 protein appears once, grouped with its most common genes and DNA. In all, the sample holds approximately 260,000 distinct CDR3 sequences, and approximately 8.3% of those were seen once. The ten largest make up around 3% of the sample. The data were also submitted as part of a second study, on yellow fever vaccine responses in identical twins.

The specimen was CD8+ T cells sorted from blood. The receptors come from a woman aged 18 to 35 in good health.

For this clonotype: This clone may be a read error of a much larger clone one base away. The chain combines TRBV6-1 with TRBJ2-1; TRBD1 or TRBD2 may be the D gene (7 bases each). In germline, CDR1 is MNHNS, CDR2 SASEGT. V dropped 7 bases and J dropped 4 bases, with 14 bases sitting between them. The CDR3 covers 14 residues. The CDR3 here is CASTPGGAYNEQFF. Here the CDR3 DNA reads TGTGCCAGCACCCCAGGGGGGGCTTACAATGAGCAGTTCTTC.

The chain employs TRBV4-2 and TRBJ1-5; weak D call: TRBD1 (6 bases). The CDR3 sequence is 15 residues long. The V gene lost 3 bases and the J gene lost 7 bases, with 16 bases spanning the gap. Germline V CDR1 and CDR2: LGHNA, YNFKEQ. CDR3 in amino acids: CASSQLQGLQQPQHF. In DNA, the CDR3 is TGTGCCAGCAGCCAGCTACAGGGTCTCCAGCAGCCCCAGCATTTT.

This clonotype was seen a few times. This sequence joins TRBV25-1 and TRBJ2-7; D remains unclear. Germline loops: CDR1 MGHDK, CDR2 SYGVNS. The CDR3 spans 14 residues. Trimming removed 4 bases at V and 0 bases at J, with 10 bases between. For the CDR3, the DNA is TGTGCCAGCAGTGGGGCATTGAGCTCCTACGAGCAGTACTTC. This gives the protein CASSGALSSYEQYF.

This clonotype was recorded many times. V and J are TRBV6-2 or TRBV6-3 and TRBJ2-1; no clear D gene. The length of the CDR3 is 12 residues. The V end lost 3 bases, the J end lost 8 bases, and 8 bases lay between the germline ends. CDR1 is MNHEY and CDR2 is SVGEGT in the germline V gene. The CDR3 region is CASSYIGDEQFF. In DNA form, the CDR3 reads TGTGCCAGCAGTTATATTGGCGATGAGCAGTTCTTC.

This clonotype occurred a few times. The chain recombines TRBV6-5 with TRBJ1-1, with 7 positions matching TRBD1. Germline V gene lookup returns CDR1 MNHEY and CDR2 SVGAGI. The V and J ends lost 0 bases and 0 bases, in that order; junction bases with no gene match: 1. This CDR3 region has 15 residues. CDR3 sequence (DNA): TGTGCCAGCAGTTACTCGGGACAGATGAACACTGAAGCTTTCTTT. Translation: CASSYSGQMNTEAFF.

J is TRBJ2-1 and V is TRBV4-3; perhaps TRBD2 as D (6 bases). The germline gives CDR1 LGHNA, CDR2 YSLEER. The CDR3 runs 14 residues. V was pared by 3 bases and J by 5 bases, with 11 bases between. CDR3 bases: TGCGCCAGCAGCCAGGGGGTAGCGGACAATGAGCAGTTCTTC. Its protein product is CASSQGVADNEQFF.

The chain is built from TRBV5-5 and TRBJ2-7; 7 positions agree with TRBD2. The germline V gene encodes CDR1 SGHKS and CDR2 YYEKEE (reference sequence). The V segment lost 6 bases and the J segment 6 bases; nucleotides outside the gene matches: 6. This CDR3 is 12 amino acids long. CDR3 sequence (DNA): TGTGCCAGCACCCTTGGGGGGGGCGAGCAGTACTTC. Its protein product is CASTLGGGEQYF.

The J gene is TRBJ1-5, the V gene TRBV12-5, with D possibly TRBD1 on 6 matching bases. Germline-derived CDR1 and CDR2 are LGHNT and FRNRAP. V shed 5 bases and J shed 4 bases, with 15 bases lying between them. This CDR3 has 15 residues. CDR3 amino acids: CASGETDRKNQPQHF. Here the CDR3 DNA reads TGTGCTAGTGGTGAGACAGACAGGAAAAATCAGCCCCAGCATTTT.

The chain carries TRBV9 and TRBJ1-5, with D tentatively TRBD1 (5 bases). The ends were cut back, 0 bases at V and 2 bases at J, with 6 bases in the middle. The CDR3 loop spans 14 amino acids. Germline V gene lookup returns CDR1 SGDLS and CDR2 YYNGEE. The CDR3 DNA is TGTGCCAGCAGCGTAGGGGGCGGCAATCAGCCCCAGCATTTT. As protein: CASSVGGGNQPQHF.

This clonotype was counted many times. This chain links TRBV29-1 with TRBJ2-3; D might be TRBD2 (5 bases). Trimming pared 1 base from V and 2 bases from J, leaving 19 bases between. Germline V gene lookup returns CDR1 SQVTM and CDR2 ANQGSEA. CDR3 length: 17 amino acids. The CDR3 bases are TGCAGCGTTGAAGGGGGTGGAGGAGACTTTTACACAGATACGCAGTATTTT. Translation: CSVEGGGGDFYTDTQYF.

There are many counts of this clonotype. The chain links TRBV7-2 to TRBJ2-7, with D tentatively TRBD2 (6 bases). Germline-derived CDR1 and CDR2 are SGHTA and FQGNSA. The CDR3 loop spans 15 amino acids. V lost 5 bases and J lost 3, with 17 bases in between. CDR3 DNA: TGTGCCAGCAGCGAAACCGCTAGCGCCTACTACGAGCAGTACTTC. Amino acid sequence: CASSETASAYYEQYF.

This clonotype was picked up a small number of times. This chain connects TRBV18 to TRBJ2-7; the D gene is possibly TRBD2 (6 bases). Germline CDR1 and CDR2: KGHSH and LQKENI. Trimming removed 3 bases at V and 3 bases at J, with 18 bases between. The CDR3 extends over 16 amino acids. This chain's CDR3 is CASSPALATPHYEQYF. CDR3 nucleotides: TGTGCCAGCTCACCGGCACTAGCCACCCCCCACTACGAGCAGTACTTC.

V gene TRBV19 combines with J gene TRBJ2-2; possibly TRBD1 for D (5 bases). The CDR3 runs 12 residues. The germline V gene has CDR1 LNHDA and CDR2 SQIVND (reference sequence). V lost 11 bases and J 4 bases, leaving 11 bases between the germline ends. The CDR3 region has the DNA TGTGCCGGAACAGGCGGCACCGGGGAGCTGTTTTTT. It encodes CAGTGGTGELFF.

The chain carries TRBV27 and TRBJ2-1; TRBD2 aligns across 11 bases. There are 13 residues in the CDR3. With 7 bases clipped from V and 5 bases from J, the junction kept 1 base outside the gene matches. Germline CDR1 reads MNHEY; CDR2 reads SMNVEV (reference sequence). The CDR3 DNA is TGTGCCAGCACGGGACTAGCGGACAATGAGCAGTTCTTC. Its protein is CASTGLADNEQFF.

The chain has TRBV4-3 and TRBJ2-7; no firm D call. CDR1 LGHNA and CDR2 YSLEER come from the germline V gene. The ends were cut back, 0 bases at V and 3 bases at J, with 12 bases in the middle. This CDR3 has 15 amino acids. The CDR3 spells CASSQDKNFYYEQYF. CDR3 bases: TGCGCCAGCAGCCAAGATAAAAACTTCTACTACGAGCAGTACTTC.

This chain connects TRBV9 to TRBJ2-5, with D tentatively TRBD1 (6 bases). Germline values: CDR1 SGDLS, CDR2 YYNGEE. The CDR3 loop spans 14 amino acids. V was cut by 4 bases and J by 1 base, with 11 bases left in between. Here the CDR3 reads CASSLGHIQETQYF. The CDR3 DNA sequence: TGTGCCAGCAGCCTGGGACACATCCAAGAGACCCAGTACTTC.

This clonotype was seen repeatedly, ten times or more. The chain is built from TRBV10-3 and TRBJ1-1; 9 nucleotides match TRBD1. V lost 7 bases and J lost 5; bases outside the gene matches: 11. This CDR3 contains 15 residues. In germline, CDR1 is ENHRY, CDR2 SYGVKD. As DNA, the CDR3 is TGTGCCATCACTAGACAGGGGGACTTAGAAACTGAAGCTTTCTTT. Translation: CAITRQGDLETEAFF.

This clonotype was found a few times. V is TRBV11-2 and J is TRBJ2-1; weak D call: TRBD2 (6 bases). Trimming cost V 1 base and J 9 bases, with 10 bases left between them. Germline V lookup: CDR1 SGHAT, CDR2 FQNNGV. The CDR3 spans 13 residues. The CDR3 loop is CASSLGGSGEQFF. In DNA, the CDR3 is TGTGCCAGCAGCTTAGGGGGTAGCGGTGAGCAGTTCTTC.

DNA for the CDR3: TGCAGCGTCCAGGAACAAGAGACCCAGTACTTC. It translates to CSVQEQETQYF. This chain joins TRBV29-1 and TRBJ2-5; D is ambiguous. The germline V gene encodes CDR1 SQVTM and CDR2 ANQGSEA. Between the trimmed V and J ends, which lost 6 bases and 2 bases, there was a span of 7 bases. The CDR3 length is 11 residues.

In its sample, this clonotype was seen many times. The V and J genes are TRBV7-2 and TRBJ2-3; TRBD2 matches at 7 bases. From germline, CDR1 is SGHTA and CDR2 FQGNSA. The CDR3 runs 14 residues. V lost 8 bases, J lost 3 bases, and 8 bases stayed unmatched. Here the CDR3 DNA reads TGTGCCAGCGCTTTAGCGGGCCTAACAGATACGCAGTATTTT. It specifies CASALAGLTDTQYF.

About this clonotype itself: This may be a read error: a much more frequent sequence differs by one nucleotide. The chain couples TRBV6-4 to TRBJ2-5; the D gene could be TRBD1 or TRBD2 (5 bases each). This CDR3 is 15 amino acids long. Germline CDR1 is MRHNA and CDR2 is SNTAGT. The ends were cut back, 3 bases at V and 5 bases at J, with 16 bases in the middle. DNA for the CDR3: TGTGCCAGCAGTGAACGGGCGAGGGGTCAGGAGACCCAGTACTTC. This gives the protein CASSERARGQETQYF.